Listed here is a single T cell receptor (beta chain). Its antigen remains unidentified. This CDR3 is 14 amino acids long. 5' RACE with UMI labels generated the TRB cDNA libraries. TCRdb re-analyzed the 5' RACE reads; it lists each CDR3 protein once, without DNA. Across about 60,000 distinct CDR3 sequences, the top ten clones capture 0.7% to 0.95% of the sample. This entry is derived from a study of CXCR3-negative and CXCR3-positive naive CD8 T cells. Whole-study context: The libraries yielded 130 million to 150 million TRB reads, about 1.5 +/- 0.3 million each. Study findings and constraints: Comparison of naive cells showed more hydrophobic TRB CDR3s in CXCR3-positive than in CXCR3-negative naive cells. In cryopreserved cells, CXCR3 expression partially decreased, and fresh PBMCs were used in most assays.

Within the CD8+ T cell compartment, naive cells were CD45RO-CCR7+CD27+CD95-. Sequenced sample: naive CXCR3+ CD8+ T cells from blood. Subset: CD45RO-CCR7+CD27+CD95- naive CD8+ T cells expressing CXCR3 (TNR3+). The chain recombines TRBV12-3 or TRBV12-4 with TRBJ1-1. This clonotype originated in a human donor in good health. Some clones in this sample may be carry-over from other donors' samples. This chain's CDR3 is CASTYGALQVEAFF.